A single sample is the source of the 7 T cell receptor beta chains below, sequenced in a study of cytomegalovirus exposure and HLA in healthy donors. The PCR ran on 60 Vbeta and 13 Jbeta primers. Using immunoSEQ multiplex PCR, the repertoire was profiled, and TCRdb retains in-frame clones only, with some absent. Among about 140,000 clones, almost 85% were seen once, and the ten largest hold approximately 1.5%. Sequencing was performed on PBMCs. The receptor set was obtained from a man under 40 in good health and CMV-seropositive.

The V and J genes are TRBV29-1 and TRBJ1-1; 10 bases match TRBD1. Looked up from germline, CDR1 is SQVTM and CDR2 is ANQGSEA. The CDR3 runs 17 residues. With 7 bases clipped from V and 1 base from J, the junction kept 15 bases outside the gene matches. CDR3 nucleotides: TGCAGCGCGAGCGCCGGGACAGGGGTTTACGAGAACACTGAAGCTTTCTTT. Translation: CSASAGTGVYENTEAFF.

The rearrangement joins TRBV11-3 to TRBJ2-5; D might be TRBD2 (6 bases). The CDR3 runs to 14 residues. The germline V and J ends were trimmed by 5 bases and 4 bases, with 14 bases remaining between them. CDR1 and CDR2 from the germline V gene are SGHNT and YENEEA. CDR3 bases: TGTGCCAGCAGCCAACCCCGGGGGACAGAGACCCAGTACTTC. Protein product: CASSQPRGTETQYF.

The rearrangement joins TRBV10-2 to TRBJ2-5, with TRBD2 identical over 7 bases. The J call may be mistaken, given a closer DNA end match to TRBJ2-7. The CDR3 loop spans 14 amino acids. CDR1 is WSHSY and CDR2 is SAAADI in the germline V gene. CDR3 coding DNA: TGCGCCAGCAGTCAACCTGGGAGGGCCTACGAGCAGTACTTC. Protein product: CASSQPGRAYEQYF.

The count of this clone is one. The rearrangement joins TRBV5-1 to TRBJ2-2; 9 bases map to TRBD2. V was clipped by 7 bases and J by 6 bases; unmatched bases: 10. Looked up from germline, CDR1 is SGHRS and CDR2 is YFSETQ. This CDR3 region has 15 residues. In DNA form, the CDR3 reads TGCGCCAGCGGGCCGACTAGCGGATTTGCCGGGGAGCTGTTTTTT. Its translation is CASGPTSGFAGELFF.

Turning to this clone: In the same sample, other DNA sequences code for this CDR3. The rearrangement links TRBV28 to TRBJ1-2; D may be TRBD1 (6 bases). Germline V gives CDR1 MDHEN, CDR2 SYDVKM. This CDR3 has 14 residues. Trimming took 2 bases from V and 0 from J, leaving 7 bases between them. CDR3 sequence (DNA): TGTGCCAGCAGTTTACACAGGGCTAACTATGGCTACACCTTC. This translates into CASSLHRANYGYTF.

The chain employs TRBV4-2 and TRBJ1-1; D is ambiguous. V was clipped by 0 bases and J by 1 base, with 3 bases between them. This CDR3 region has 13 residues. In germline, CDR1 is LGHNA, CDR2 YNFKEQ. The CDR3 region has the DNA TGTGCCAGCAGCCAAGAGGCGAACACTGAAGCTTTCTTT. This codes for CASSQEANTEAFF.

The chain recombines TRBV7-2 with TRBJ2-7; 8 nucleotides agree with TRBD2. The CDR3 runs 17 residues. In germline, CDR1 is SGHTA, CDR2 FQGNSA. Germline trimming cut 4 bases from V and 6 bases from J; bases unmatched to any gene: 17. The CDR3 sequence: CASSSPLSGGPRGEQYF. In nucleotides, the CDR3 is TGTGCCAGCAGCTCCCCCCTGAGCGGGGGACCCCGGGGCGAGCAGTACTTC.